These 28 T cell receptor beta chains were all obtained from the same sample, sequenced in a study of T cells expressing NK-cell markers. From its re-call of the 5' RACE reads, TCRdb lists each CDR3 protein once, without DNA. This sample's clone table lists a few hundred thousand distinct CDR3 sequences. Sequencing input: blood T cells: a sorted CD56 or NKG2C T cell subset, CD4+ or CD8+ T cells, or bulk PBMC T cells (not recorded which). The receptors stem from a woman aged 45-59 years in good health.

The V call is TRBV12-3 or TRBV12-4, the J call TRBJ1-6. The CDR3 has 12 residues. CDR3 residues: CASSLILGALHF.

This sequence joins TRBV4-2 and TRBJ2-1. The CDR3 contains 12 residues. The germline V gene has CDR1 LGHNA and CDR2 YNFKEQ. CDR3 sequence: CASSQDQVQQFF.

The chain carries TRBV6-2 or TRBV6-3 and TRBJ1-1; the TCRdb call, TRBD1, lacks DNA for checking. The V gene's germline CDR1 is MNHEY and CDR2 SVGEGT. The CDR3 contains 15 residues. Here the CDR3 reads CASSRPDRVNTEAFF.

J is TRBJ2-7 and V is TRBV11-3. CDR1 SGHNT and CDR2 YENEEA come from the germline V gene. This CDR3 is built from 12 residues. The CDR3 spells CASSLADYEQYF.

V and J are TRBV6-5 and TRBJ1-4. The length of the CDR3 is 14 residues. The germline gives CDR1 MNHEY, CDR2 SVGAGI. The CDR3: CASTPSGGREKLFF.

The rearrangement uses TRBV5-1 and TRBJ2-5; checking the TCRdb D call of TRBD2 is not possible without DNA. From germline, CDR1 is SGHRS and CDR2 YFSETQ. The CDR3 is 16 amino acids. This CDR3 is CASTPRPKDGQETQYF.

V gene TRBV12-3 or TRBV12-4 combines with J gene TRBJ1-4; TCRdb names TRBD1, which stays unverified in the absence of DNA. This CDR3 is built from 17 residues. The chain's CDR3 is CASSLALFRGTNEKLFF.

The chain combines TRBV6-5 with TRBJ2-3. The CDR3 has 13 amino acids. Germline CDR1 is MNHEY and CDR2 is SVGAGI. The CDR3 is CASSYDHTDTQYF.

The chain combines TRBV24-1 with TRBJ2-7; checking the TCRdb D call of TRBD1 is not possible without DNA. The CDR3 is 15 residues long. Germline V gene lookup returns CDR1 KGHDR and CDR2 SFDVKD. The CDR3 loop reads CATSDPGQKVYEQYF.

This chain links TRBV11-2 with TRBJ2-3; TCRdb's D call of TRBD2 is untestable without DNA. Germline values: CDR1 SGHAT, CDR2 FQNNGV. The CDR3 is 16 amino acids. The CDR3 reads CASSLLLAGATDTQYF.

J is TRBJ1-2 and V is TRBV20-1; TCRdb gives TRBD1 as the D gene, but with no DNA this cannot be confirmed. Germline V lookup: CDR1 DFQATT, CDR2 SNEGSKA (reference sequence). There are 13 residues in the CDR3. CDR3 loop: CSARRGGLDGYTF.

The chain is built from TRBV5-1 and TRBJ2-5; no DNA is available, so the TRBD1 call from TCRdb remains unchecked. CDR3 size: 15 residues. Germline V gene data show CDR1 as SGHRS and CDR2 as YFSETQ. The CDR3 sequence is CASSKDDRAQETQYF.

The rearrangement joins TRBV5-1 to TRBJ2-7; TCRdb indicates TRBD2, and absent DNA this call remains unverified. The CDR3 length is 15 residues. Germline V gene lookup returns CDR1 SGHRS and CDR2 YFSETQ. CDR3 amino acids: CASSSGTSGGYEQYF.

The chain recombines TRBV20-1 with TRBJ2-4. The CDR3 contains 16 residues. Germline V lookup: CDR1 DFQATT, CDR2 SNEGSKA (reference sequence). CDR3 loop: CSARVGGVMLKNIQYF.

The J gene is TRBJ1-6, the V gene TRBV18; TCRdb lists TRBD1, though no DNA is available to test this call. Germline CDR1 is KGHSH and CDR2 is LQKENI. This CDR3 contains 17 residues. CDR3 loop: CASSPPQTGTGISPLHF.

The chain links TRBV25-1 to TRBJ1-6; TCRdb's D call of TRBD1 is untestable without DNA. The CDR3 runs to 14 residues. Per the germline V gene, CDR1 is MGHDK and CDR2 is SYGVNS. CDR3 amino acids: CASSTTQGLTPLHF.

The V gene is TRBV29-1, the J gene TRBJ2-1; the TCRdb D gene call, TRBD1, has no DNA to confirm it. CDR3 length: 12 amino acids. CDR1 and CDR2 (germline): SQVTM, ANQGSEA. CDR3 loop: CSVEKGVSEQFF.

The J gene is TRBJ2-1, the V gene TRBV30. The germline V gene has CDR1 GTSNPN and CDR2 SVGIG (reference sequence). This CDR3 contains 11 residues. The CDR3 here is CAWSAKNEQFF.

The CDR3 spells CASRRKVRDRGFLNEQFF. The chain couples TRBV11-2 to TRBJ2-1; TCRdb calls TRBD1, which cannot be checked without DNA. CDR1 and CDR2 (germline): SGHAT, FQNNGV. The CDR3 totals 18 residues.

This chain connects TRBV7-9 to TRBJ1-4. Germline assignment: CDR1 SEHNR and CDR2 FQNEAQ (reference sequence). The CDR3 contains 15 residues. The CDR3 protein is CASSLESKTNEKLFF.

Here the CDR3 reads CASSLARVWGLQETQYF. V and J are TRBV7-2 and TRBJ2-5; checking the TCRdb D call of TRBD1 is not possible without DNA. Germline lookup yields CDR1 SGHTA and CDR2 FQGNSA. The CDR3 covers 17 residues.

The V gene is TRBV5-1, the J gene TRBJ2-7; checking the TCRdb D call of TRBD2 is not possible without DNA. The CDR3 covers 17 residues. CDR1 is SGHRS, CDR2 YFSETQ, per germline. CDR3 amino acids: CASSSSGLAGLLAEQYF. The full variable domain, with the rest looked up from reference TRBV5-1 and TRBJ2-7, is KAGVTQTPRYLIKTRGQQVTLSCSPISGHRSVSWYQQTPGQGLQFLFEYFSETQRNKGNFPGRFSGRQFSNSRSEMNVSTLELGDSALYLCASSSSGLAGLLAEQYFGPGTRLTVT.

V is TRBV20-1 and J is TRBJ2-3; the D gene TCRdb calls, TRBD2, cannot be checked with no DNA. The V gene's germline CDR1 is DFQATT and CDR2 SNEGSKA (reference sequence). There are 15 residues in the CDR3. CDR3 sequence reads: CSATSFRLSTDTQYF.

The CDR3 loop reads CSARYGTVNEKLFF. The rearrangement links TRBV20-1 to TRBJ1-4; TCRdb selects TRBD1, and the lack of DNA leaves this call unchecked. Looked up from germline, CDR1 is DFQATT and CDR2 is SNEGSKA (reference sequence). The CDR3 loop spans 14 amino acids.

The rearrangement links TRBV4-1 to TRBJ2-2; TCRdb outputs TRBD2, but without DNA this stays unchecked. In germline, CDR1 is MGHRA, CDR2 YSYEKL. The CDR3 loop spans 18 amino acids. The CDR3 protein is CASSQEGLVAANTGELFF.

This sequence joins TRBV7-2 and TRBJ1-1. CDR3 size: 13 residues. Per the germline V gene, CDR1 is SGHTA and CDR2 is FQGNSA. The CDR3 here is CASSASEGTEAFF.

CDR3 sequence: CAISESQGAYGYTF. The chain couples TRBV10-3 to TRBJ1-2; with no DNA, the TCRdb D assignment of TRBD1 cannot be verified. CDR3 size: 14 residues. Germline-derived CDR1 and CDR2 are ENHRY and SYGVKD.

The chain uses TRBV6-5 and TRBJ2-5; with no DNA, the TCRdb D assignment of TRBD1 cannot be verified. Germline V gives CDR1 MNHEY, CDR2 SVGAGI. The CDR3 runs 13 residues. The CDR3 sequence is CASSKQGGETQYF.